The subject of this entry is one T cell receptor beta chain. The antigen remains unidentified. The V and J ends lost 4 bases and 9 bases, in that order; junction bases with no gene match: 7. CDR3 length: 15 amino acids. From germline, CDR1 is MDHEN and CDR2 SYDVKM. This specimen comes from a study of shared clonotypes between healthy human individuals. For the study at large: Three CD4 naive, three CD4 memory, two CD8 naive and one CD8 memory plate were used per donor. Study-wide results and caveats: An expected dependence of interdonor clonotype sharing on sequencing depth was noted. The researchers took only blood, and tissue repertoires probably look different. When naive CD4 clonotypes were compared across a handful of donors, approximately 5% were shared.

The assay was immunoSEQ multiplex PCR, and TCRdb's table has in-frame clones only and misses some. The data contain approximately 2,000,000 clones, 85% to 95% of them singletons. The chain carries TRBV28 and TRBJ2-1, with TRBD2 matching over 12 bases. The origin of this receptor is a man younger than 35 in good health. Some clones in this sample may be carry-over from other donors' samples. Sequencing was carried out using naive CD4+ T cells from PBMCs. The subset here: CD45RA+ positively selected. The chain's CDR3 is CASSSPSGRAGEQFF. As DNA, the CDR3 is TGTGCCAGCAGTTCTCCTAGCGGGAGGGCGGGTGAGCAGTTCTTC.